This entry lists 17 T cell receptor beta chains sequenced from one sample in a study of molecular identifiers for immune sequencing clone quantification. Using its own MiXCR run on the PCR reads, TCRdb lists one record per CDR3 protein. This sample has under 650,000 distinct CDR3 sequences; approximately 20% occur once, and the top ten carry roughly 0.83%. The sample was naive CD8+ T cells from blood, with Jurkat cell RNA spiked in. Subset noted: FACS-sorted CD8+CD4-CCR7+CD45RA+ naive T cells. The origin of the receptors is a human donor in good health. Some libraries in this study had Jurkat cell RNA spiked in.

This clonotype was seen at least ten times. The V call is TRBV20-1, the J call TRBJ2-2; TRBD2 matches 8 bases. Germline loops: CDR1 DFQATT, CDR2 SNEGSKA (reference sequence). This CDR3 is built from 16 residues. The junction had 3 bases not matched to a gene; V was cut back by 0 bases and J by 0 bases. Here the CDR3 reads CSARDPGLANTGELFF. Here the CDR3 DNA reads TGCAGTGCTAGAGATCCGGGACTAGCGAACACCGGGGAGCTGTTTTTT.

This clonotype was observed a few times. The chain employs TRBV2 and TRBJ2-3, with 9 positions matching TRBD2. This CDR3 comprises 15 residues. Losses at the gene ends were 2 bases for V and 4 bases for J; bases not matched to a gene: 4. Germline lookup yields CDR1 SNHLY and CDR2 FYNNEI. The CDR3 spells CASSEWREGPDTQYF. The CDR3 DNA follows: TGTGCCAGCAGTGAATGGCGGGAGGGCCCAGATACGCAGTATTTT.

The sample holds a few counts of this clonotype. V gene TRBV30 combines with J gene TRBJ2-2; D perhaps matches TRBD1 (5 bases). This CDR3 has 15 amino acids. V lost 2 bases to trimming and J lost 4 bases, with 14 bases between them. The germline V gene has CDR1 GTSNPN and CDR2 SVGIG (reference sequence). In DNA form, the CDR3 reads TGTGCCTGGAGTCGTACATCAGGGTTCACCGGGGAGCTGTTTTTT. This sequence encodes CAWSRTSGFTGELFF. Supplemented by reference TRBV30 and TRBJ2-2, the full variable domain reads SQTIHQWPATLVQPVGSPLSLECTVEGTSNPNLYWYRQAAGRGLQLLFYSVGIGQISSEVPQNLSASRPQDRQFILSSKKLLLSDSGFYLCAWSRTSGFTGELFFGEGSRLTVL.

A single count supports this clonotype. Given a much more abundant clone one base away, this may be a read error. The chain is built from TRBV9 and TRBJ2-2; weak D call: TRBD1 (6 bases). This CDR3 has 15 residues. The germline gives CDR1 SGDLS, CDR2 YYNGEE. V lost 4 bases and J 0 bases, leaving 10 bases between the germline ends. The chain's CDR3 is CASSTWTANTGELFF. DNA of the CDR3: TGTGCCAGCAGCACCTGGACAGCGAACACCGGGGAGCTGTTTTTT.

This clonotype has more than one count but fewer than ten. The V gene is TRBV4-1, the J gene TRBJ1-2, with unresolved D. Deletions cut 4 bases from V and 8 bases from J, with 17 bases between. The CDR3 is made up of 14 amino acids. CDR1 MGHRA and CDR2 YSYEKL come from the germline V gene. Here the CDR3 DNA reads TGCGCCAGCAGCCGCCCGAACTCGGCCTCCGGCTACACCTTC. Its translation: CASSRPNSASGYTF.

The gene calls are TRBV4-1 and TRBJ2-7, with 10 positions matching TRBD1. From germline, CDR1 is MGHRA and CDR2 YSYEKL. CDR3 length: 18 amino acids. J was trimmed by 3 bases and V by 0 bases; bases with no gene match: 11. As DNA, the CDR3 is TGCGCCAGCAGCCAAGAGTACATCCGGACAGGGGGTAACTACGAGCAGTACTTC. Translation: CASSQEYIRTGGNYEQYF.

This clonotype appeared many times. This CDR3 is CASSLGFQGVLGELFF. In DNA form, the CDR3 reads TGTGCCAGCAGCTTAGGTTTCCAGGGGGTCCTCGGGGAGCTGTTTTTT. The chain links TRBV7-6 to TRBJ2-2, with 7 bases matching TRBD1. The junction had 9 bases not matched to a gene; V was cut back by 1 base and J by 7 bases. Germline values: CDR1 SGHVS, CDR2 FNYEAQ. The CDR3 has 16 amino acids.

This clonotype was seen only a few times. V is TRBV6-2 or TRBV6-3 and J is TRBJ2-1, with D perhaps matching TRBD2 (6 bases). Trimming removed 6 bases at V and 4 bases at J, with 16 bases between. Germline V gene sequence: CDR1 MNHEY, CDR2 SVGEGT. This CDR3 spans 15 amino acids. For the CDR3, the DNA is TGTGCCAGCAGACCCCCGGGAGATTATTACAATGAGCAGTTCTTC. This codes for CASRPPGDYYNEQFF.

This clonotype was observed a few times. The chain joins TRBV19 to TRBJ1-1; the D is unclear. This CDR3 region has 16 residues. V shed 9 bases and J shed 0 bases, with 20 bases lying between them. Germline assignment: CDR1 LNHDA and CDR2 SQIVND (reference sequence). CDR3 DNA: TGTGCCAGCCAAAATGAGGATGGGAACTTGAACACTGAAGCTTTCTTT. This sequence encodes CASQNEDGNLNTEAFF. Full variable domain (rest looked up from reference TRBV19 and TRBJ1-1): DGGITQSPKYLFRKEGQNVTLSCEQNLNHDAMYWYRQDPGQGLRLIYYSQIVNDFQKGDIAEGYSVSREKKESFPLTVTSAQKNPTAFYLCASQNEDGNLNTEAFFGQGTRLTVV.

This clonotype has a single count. A much larger clone differs from this one at a single base, so this may be a read error. The chain links TRBV28 to TRBJ1-1, with D unclear. Trimming took 1 base from V and 0 from J, leaving 9 bases between them. There are 15 residues in the CDR3. Germline V gives CDR1 MDHEN, CDR2 SYDVKM. DNA of the CDR3: TGTGCCAGCAGTTTATTCGGGCAGCTGAACACTGAAGCTTTCTTT. Translating it yields CASSLFGQLNTEAFF.

This clonotype was counted many times. The junction departs from germline at one end; a sequencing error may be responsible. The J gene is TRBJ2-7, the V gene TRBV5-1; the match to TRBD1 covers 12 bases. CDR1 and CDR2 from the germline V gene are SGHRS and YFSETQ. This CDR3 has 15 residues. CDR3 nucleotide sequence: TGTGCCAGCAGCTGGGGGACAGGGGGCGGTTACGAGCAGTACTTC. This encodes CASSWGTGGGYEQYF.

The rearrangement joins TRBV4-3 to TRBJ2-1; 9 bases match TRBD2. V shed 2 bases and J 4 bases; nucleotides not matched to a gene: 6. CDR3 length: 16 residues. The germline V gene has CDR1 LGHNA and CDR2 YSLEER. The CDR3 reads CASSQNSGGTYNEQFF. Written as DNA, the CDR3 is TGCGCCAGCAGCCAAAATAGCGGGGGAACATACAATGAGCAGTTCTTC.

In this sample, this clonotype turned up many times. The CDR3 loop reads CASGFSQNTEAFF. CDR3 coding DNA: TGTGCCAGCGGCTTCAGCCAGAACACTGAAGCTTTCTTT. The chain is built from TRBV6-5 and TRBJ1-1, with no clear D. The CDR3 totals 13 residues. Trimming removed 8 bases from V and 1 base from J, with 11 bases in between. Germline V lookup: CDR1 MNHEY, CDR2 SVGAGI.

This clonotype turned up a few times. It may be a read error: a sequence one base away is much more abundant. This chain links TRBV6-5 with TRBJ2-7; no definite D call. The CDR3 is 14 residues long. Germline CDR1 MNHEY, CDR2 SVGAGI. The V end lost 2 bases, the J end lost 5 bases, and 13 bases lay between the germline ends. The CDR3 loop reads CASSYITEYDEQYF. CDR3 nucleotides: TGTGCCAGCAGTTACATTACGGAGTACGACGAGCAGTACTTC.

Points on this clonotype: The germline gene is not matched at one end of the junction; a read error may be the cause. The chain employs TRBV20-1 and TRBJ2-7, with 7 bases identical to TRBD1. The CDR3 totals 13 residues. Looked up from germline, CDR1 is DFQATT and CDR2 is SNEGSKA (reference sequence). CDR3 bases: TGCAGGGCTAAAGGGACAGCGTCCTACGAGCAGTACTTC. This sequence encodes CRAKGTASYEQYF.

This clonotype was detected only a few times. The rearrangement joins TRBV4-1 to TRBJ2-1; D gene uncertain. The germline CDR1 and CDR2 sequences are MGHRA and YSYEKL. With 4 bases removed from V and 6 bases from J, the gap between germline ends came to 10 bases. The CDR3 runs to 13 residues. CDR3 nucleotides: TGCGCCAGCAGCCTACACCTCTTCAATGAGCAGTTCTTC. Its translation is CASSLHLFNEQFF.

This clonotype occurred many times. V is TRBV7-2 and J is TRBJ2-1, with TRBD1 matching over 7 bases. CDR3 length equals 13 residues. Unmatched junction bases numbered 5, after V lost 5 bases and J lost 7 bases. Germline V gives CDR1 SGHTA, CDR2 FQGNSA. In DNA form, the CDR3 reads TGTGCCAGCAGCCTCTCAGGGGGAAATGAGCAGTTCTTC. This encodes CASSLSGGNEQFF.